The 19 T cell receptor beta chains given below trace back to one sample, sequenced in a study of blood T cell repertoires in COVID-19. Sequencing used immunoSEQ multiplex PCR; TCRdb keeps in-frame clones, though not all of them. The data hold 7,500 to 8,500 clones, with over 70% observed a single time. Sequenced: peripheral blood. These receptors all stem from a human donor in a cohort sampled during active COVID-19.

The chain carries TRBV27 and TRBJ1-4, with TRBD1 matching over 7 bases. Germline assignment: CDR1 MNHEY and CDR2 SMNVEV (reference sequence). V lost 6 bases and J lost 0; bases outside the gene matches: 19. The CDR3 totals 20 residues. CDR3 DNA: TGTGCCAGCAGCCTGGAAGGGACAGAAAGGTACTTGGCAACTAATGAAAAACTGTTTTTT. Residues: CASSLEGTERYLATNEKLFF.

Only a few counts were recorded for this clone. V and J are TRBV27 and TRBJ2-1; 7 nucleotides agree with TRBD1. Losses at the gene ends were 6 bases for V and 4 bases for J; bases not matched to a gene: 6. The CDR3 extends over 14 amino acids. Germline CDR1 MNHEY, CDR2 SMNVEV (reference sequence). The DNA of the CDR3 is TGTGCCAGCAGCCCGGGACAGTCATACAATGAGCAGTTCTTC. Its translation: CASSPGQSYNEQFF.

The V and J genes are TRBV29-1 and TRBJ2-7, with 10 bases that match TRBD1. V was clipped by 0 bases and J by 4 bases; unmatched bases: 6. The CDR3 contains 15 residues. The germline CDR1 and CDR2 sequences are SQVTM and ANQGSEA. The CDR3 here is CSVEDTGTGVYEQYF. The CDR3 DNA reads as TGCAGCGTTGAAGACACCGGGACAGGGGTTTACGAGCAGTACTTC.

This clone was detected a few times. This chain links TRBV5-5 with TRBJ2-7; 7 positions match TRBD1. Germline loops: CDR1 SGHKS, CDR2 YYEKEE (reference sequence). CDR3 length: 15 amino acids. J was trimmed by 0 bases and V by 0 bases; bases with no gene match: 3. This chain's CDR3 is CASSLVEGASYEQYF. The CDR3 DNA reads as TGTGCCAGCAGCTTGGTCGAGGGGGCCTCCTACGAGCAGTACTTC.

This chain links TRBV27 with TRBJ1-6, with TRBD1 identical over 9 bases. Trimming cost V 3 bases and J 7 bases; bases outside gene matches: 10. The CDR3 runs 17 residues. Germline CDR1 MNHEY, CDR2 SMNVEV (reference sequence). CDR3 DNA sequence: TGTGCCAGCAGTTTCTATTTCGCGGGACAGGGAAATTCACCCCTCCACTTT. This translates into CASSFYFAGQGNSPLHF.

The genes are TRBV2 and TRBJ1-2, with TRBD1 matching 7 bases. This CDR3 region has 12 residues. Germline V gene lookup returns CDR1 SNHLY and CDR2 FYNNEI. V shed 6 bases, J shed 4 bases, and the junction held 2 bases outside the gene matches. The DNA for the CDR3 is TGTGCCAGCAGATGGGACAGCTATGGCTACACCTTC. This encodes CASRWDSYGYTF. Based on the CDR3 plus reference TRBV2 and TRBJ1-2, the full variable domain is EPEVTQTPSHQVTQMGQEVILRCVPISNHLYFYWYRQILGQKVEFLVSFYNNEISEKSEIFDDQFSVERPDGSNFTLKIRSTKLEDSAMYFCASRWDSYGYTFGSGTRLTVV.

The chain employs TRBV27 and TRBJ2-7; D perhaps matches TRBD2 (6 bases). Germline CDR1 MNHEY, CDR2 SMNVEV (reference sequence). There are 13 residues in the CDR3. The V end was cut by 3 bases, the J end by 3 bases, with 9 bases between. The DNA of the CDR3 is TGTGCCAGCAGTTTTCGGGAGAGCTACGAGCAGTACTTC. It is translated as CASSFRESYEQYF.

This clone was observed a handful of times. The chain employs TRBV12-2 and TRBJ2-7; no DNA check was done on the table's D call, TRBD1. TRBV12-2 is assigned pseudogene status. This CDR3 is built from 14 residues. The CDR3 DNA follows: TGTGCAAGTCGCTTACCTACAGGGGGCGTCGAGCAGTACTTC. Translation: CASRLPTGGVEQYF.

This clone is large (0.1 to 1%) within its sample. J is TRBJ2-1 and V is TRBV15; 12 bases are a match to TRBD2. Germline CDR1 is LNHNV and CDR2 is YYDKDF (reference sequence). The junction had 3 bases not matched to a gene; V was cut back by 2 bases and J by 4 bases. This CDR3 contains 16 residues. The CDR3 DNA is TGTGCCACCAGCAGACCCGGACTAGCGGGATACAATGAGCAGTTCTTC. Amino acids: CATSRPGLAGYNEQFF.

The chain uses TRBV28 and TRBJ2-1, with D unclear. Trimming stripped 3 bases from V and 8 bases from J, with 11 bases between. This CDR3 comprises 13 residues. Germline assignment: CDR1 MDHEN and CDR2 SYDVKM. As DNA, the CDR3 is TGTGCCAGCAGTTTTAAAGTTACGGATGAGCAGTTCTTC. Protein: CASSFKVTDEQFF.

CDR3 residues: CASSTHRLAGNEQFF. CDR3 DNA: TGTGCCAGCAGCACCCACCGACTAGCGGGGAATGAGCAGTTCTTC. This chain joins TRBV9 and TRBJ2-1; 11 positions agree with TRBD2. Trimming cost V 4 bases and J 7 bases; bases outside gene matches: 7. This CDR3 region has 15 residues. CDR1 SGDLS and CDR2 YYNGEE come from the germline V gene. Combining the CDR3 with reference TRBV9 and TRBJ2-1 gives the whole variable domain DSGVTQTPKHLITATGQRVTLRCSPRSGDLSVYWYQQSLDQGLQFLIQYYNGEERAKGNILERFSAQQFPDLHSELNLSSLELGDSALYFCASSTHRLAGNEQFFGPGTRLTVL.

The chain joins TRBV4-1 to TRBJ1-3, with a tentative D call TRBD1 (6 bases). Trimming cost V 4 bases and J 4 bases, with 17 bases left between them. The CDR3 has 16 amino acids. Germline CDR1 reads MGHRA; CDR2 reads YSYEKL. The CDR3 nucleotides are TGCGCCAGCAGCCCTTTGACAGGATCCCCCGGAAACACCATATATTTT. Translation: CASSPLTGSPGNTIYF.

The rearrangement joins TRBV9 to TRBJ2-7, with D possibly being TRBD1 (6 bases). V was cut by 4 bases and J by 2 bases, with 13 bases left in between. Per the germline V gene, CDR1 is SGDLS and CDR2 is YYNGEE. The CDR3 covers 14 residues. In DNA, the CDR3 is TGTGCCAGCAGCCCCGGGACACGGACCTACGAGCAGTACTTC. Protein sequence: CASSPGTRTYEQYF.

The chain carries TRBV19 and TRBJ2-2; 8 nucleotides match TRBD1. The CDR3 contains 15 residues. The V gene end was trimmed by 6 bases and the J gene end by 1 base; junction bases not matched to a gene: 4. CDR1 is LNHDA and CDR2 is SQIVND in the germline V gene (reference sequence). The CDR3 sequence is CASRTGTGNTGELFF. DNA for the CDR3: TGTGCCAGTAGAACTGGGACAGGGAACACCGGGGAGCTGTTTTTT.

This chain joins TRBV6-5 and TRBJ2-1; 7 bases are a match to TRBD2. The CDR3 is made up of 14 amino acids. The V gene's germline CDR1 is MNHEY and CDR2 SVGAGI. The ends lost 4 bases at V and 8 bases at J; junction bases unmatched: 8. The DNA for the CDR3 is TGTGCCAGCAGTTCCGACTCGGGGGGACATGAGCAGTTCTTC. Its translation: CASSSDSGGHEQFF.

This chain joins TRBV12-3 or TRBV12-4 and TRBJ1-1; tentatively, D is TRBD1 (5 bases). The V end lost 8 bases, the J end lost 7 bases, and 17 bases lay between the germline ends. The CDR3 totals 13 residues. CDR3 nucleotides: TGTGCCAGCTCTACAGGACCCTCGGTTGAAGCTTTCTTT. It encodes CASSTGPSVEAFF.

This clone has just a few counts. CDR3 sequence (DNA): TGTGCCAGCAGCTGGGGCGGGACGCCTAACTATGGCTACACCTTC. This codes for CASSWGGTPNYGYTF. The V and J genes are TRBV5-4 and TRBJ1-2, with D maybe TRBD1 (5 bases). CDR1 and CDR2 from the germline V gene are SGHNT and YYREEE (reference sequence). V lost 3 bases and J 0 bases, leaving 12 bases between the germline ends. This CDR3 is built from 15 residues.

This clone was detected once. The chain couples TRBV6-4 to TRBJ2-3; maybe TRBD1 (6 bases). Between the trimmed V and J ends, which lost 2 bases and 2 bases, there was a span of 11 bases. Germline V gene data show CDR1 as MRHNA and CDR2 as SNTAGT. The CDR3 contains 15 residues. The CDR3 sequence: CASSDGQSTTDTQYF. For the CDR3, the DNA is TGTGCCAGCAGTGACGGACAGTCTACCACAGATACGCAGTATTTT.

This clone was recorded once. The genes are TRBV29-1 and TRBJ2-1; D perhaps matches TRBD1 (5 bases). The length of the CDR3 is 13 residues. Deletions cut 4 bases from V and 7 bases from J, with 14 bases between. The germline CDR1 and CDR2 sequences are SQVTM and ANQGSEA. CDR3 bases: TGCAGCGTTGTCGCAGGGAATACAAATGAGCAGTTCTTC. Residues: CSVVAGNTNEQFF.